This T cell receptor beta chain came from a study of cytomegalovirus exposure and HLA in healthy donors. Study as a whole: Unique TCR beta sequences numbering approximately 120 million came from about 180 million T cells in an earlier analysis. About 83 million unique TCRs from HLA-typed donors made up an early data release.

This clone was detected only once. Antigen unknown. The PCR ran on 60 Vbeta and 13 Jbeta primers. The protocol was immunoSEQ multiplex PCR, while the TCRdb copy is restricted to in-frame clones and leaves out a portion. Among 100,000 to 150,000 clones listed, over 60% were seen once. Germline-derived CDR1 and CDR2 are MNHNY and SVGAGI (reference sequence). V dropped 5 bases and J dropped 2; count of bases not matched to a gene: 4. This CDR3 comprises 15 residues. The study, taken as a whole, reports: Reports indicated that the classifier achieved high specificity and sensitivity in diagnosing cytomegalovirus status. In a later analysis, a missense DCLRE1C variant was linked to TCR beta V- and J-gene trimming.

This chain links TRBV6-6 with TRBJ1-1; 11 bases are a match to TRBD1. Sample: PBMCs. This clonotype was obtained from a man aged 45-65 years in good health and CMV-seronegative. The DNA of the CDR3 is TGTGCCAGCAGTACGGGACAGGGGGTAAACACTGAAGCTTTCTTT. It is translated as CASSTGQGVNTEAFF.